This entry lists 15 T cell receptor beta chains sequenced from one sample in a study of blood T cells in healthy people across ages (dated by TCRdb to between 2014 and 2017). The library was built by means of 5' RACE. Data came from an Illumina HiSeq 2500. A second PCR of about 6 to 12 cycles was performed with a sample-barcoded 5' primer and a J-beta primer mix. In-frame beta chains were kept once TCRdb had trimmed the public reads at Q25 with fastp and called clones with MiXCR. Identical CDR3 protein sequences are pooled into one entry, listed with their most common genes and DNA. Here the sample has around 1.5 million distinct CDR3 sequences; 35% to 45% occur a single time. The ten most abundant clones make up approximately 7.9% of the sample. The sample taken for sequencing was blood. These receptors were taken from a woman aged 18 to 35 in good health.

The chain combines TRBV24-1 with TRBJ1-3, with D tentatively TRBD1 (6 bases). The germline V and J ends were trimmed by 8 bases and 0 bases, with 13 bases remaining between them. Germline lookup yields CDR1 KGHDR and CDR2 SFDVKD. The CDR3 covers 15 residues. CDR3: CATIFPTGSGNTIYF. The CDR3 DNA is TGTGCCACCATTTTCCCGACAGGCTCTGGAAACACCATATATTTT.

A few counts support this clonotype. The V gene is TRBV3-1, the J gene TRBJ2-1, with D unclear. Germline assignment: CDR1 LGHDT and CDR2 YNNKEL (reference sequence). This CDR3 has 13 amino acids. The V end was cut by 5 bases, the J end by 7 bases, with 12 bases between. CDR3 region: CASSWASHNEQFF. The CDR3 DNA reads TGTGCCAGCAGCTGGGCTAGTCATAATGAGCAGTTCTTC.

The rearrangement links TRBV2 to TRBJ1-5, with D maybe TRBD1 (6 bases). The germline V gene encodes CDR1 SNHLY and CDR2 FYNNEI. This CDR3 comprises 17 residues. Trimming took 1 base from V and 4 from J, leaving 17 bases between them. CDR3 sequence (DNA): TGTGCCAGCAGTGAAGGCGGGGTGGGGGCCTCAAATCAGCCCCAGCATTTT. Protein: CASSEGGVGASNQPQHF.

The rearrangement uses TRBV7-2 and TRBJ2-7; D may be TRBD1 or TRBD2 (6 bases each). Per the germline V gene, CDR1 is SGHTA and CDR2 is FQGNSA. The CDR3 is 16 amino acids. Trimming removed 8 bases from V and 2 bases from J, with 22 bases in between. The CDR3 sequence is CASLSRVGGGPYEQYF. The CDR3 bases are TGTGCCAGCCTCTCCCGAGTGGGGGGCGGACCCTACGAGCAGTACTTC.

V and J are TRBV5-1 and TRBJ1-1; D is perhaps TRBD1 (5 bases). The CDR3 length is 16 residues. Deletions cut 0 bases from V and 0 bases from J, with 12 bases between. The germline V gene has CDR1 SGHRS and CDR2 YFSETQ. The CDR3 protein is CASSLEGPLMNTEAFF. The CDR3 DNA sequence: TGCGCCAGCAGCTTGGAGGGGCCGCTTATGAACACTGAAGCTTTCTTT.

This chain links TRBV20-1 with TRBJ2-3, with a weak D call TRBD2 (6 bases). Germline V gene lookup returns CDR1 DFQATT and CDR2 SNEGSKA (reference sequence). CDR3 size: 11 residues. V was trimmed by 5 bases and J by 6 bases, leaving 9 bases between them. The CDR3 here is CSAELADTQYF. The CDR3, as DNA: TGCAGTGCTGAACTAGCCGATACGCAGTATTTT.

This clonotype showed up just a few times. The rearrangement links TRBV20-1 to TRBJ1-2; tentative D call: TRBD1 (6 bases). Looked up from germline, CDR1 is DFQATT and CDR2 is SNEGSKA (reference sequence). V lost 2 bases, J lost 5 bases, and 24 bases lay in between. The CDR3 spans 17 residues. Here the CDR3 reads CSARPPGQGKSYYGYTF. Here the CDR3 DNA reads TGCAGTGCTAGACCCCCTGGGCAGGGGAAAAGTTATTATGGCTACACCTTC.

The CDR3 DNA follows: TGCAGTGTCGATACGCAGTATTTT. This translates into CSVDTQYF. V usage is TRBV20-1 and J usage is TRBJ2-3; no clear D. Germline V gives CDR1 DFQATT, CDR2 SNEGSKA (reference sequence). The V and J ends lost 7 bases and 6 bases respectively, with 2 bases between them. The CDR3 totals 8 residues.

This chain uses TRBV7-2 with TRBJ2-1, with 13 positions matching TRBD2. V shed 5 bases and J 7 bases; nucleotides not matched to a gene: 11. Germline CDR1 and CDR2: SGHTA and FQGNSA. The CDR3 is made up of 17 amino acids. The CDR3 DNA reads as TGTGCCAGCAGCGCATCCCGACTAGCGGGAGGAATAAATGAGCAGTTCTTC. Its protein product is CASSASRLAGGINEQFF.

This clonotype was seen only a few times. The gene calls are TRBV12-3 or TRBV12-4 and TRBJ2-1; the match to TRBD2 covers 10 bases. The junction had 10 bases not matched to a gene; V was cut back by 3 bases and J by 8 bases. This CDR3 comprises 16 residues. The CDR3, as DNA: TGTGCCAGCAGTTTGAGGAGTAGCGGGAGGAGGCATGAGCAGTTCTTC. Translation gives CASSLRSSGRRHEQFF.

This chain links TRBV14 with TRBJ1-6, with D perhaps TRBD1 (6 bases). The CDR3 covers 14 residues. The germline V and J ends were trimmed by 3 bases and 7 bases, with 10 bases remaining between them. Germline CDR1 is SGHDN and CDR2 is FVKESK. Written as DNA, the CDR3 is TGTGCCAGCAGCCACAGGGGTCGGAATTCACCCCTCCACTTT. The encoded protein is CASSHRGRNSPLHF.

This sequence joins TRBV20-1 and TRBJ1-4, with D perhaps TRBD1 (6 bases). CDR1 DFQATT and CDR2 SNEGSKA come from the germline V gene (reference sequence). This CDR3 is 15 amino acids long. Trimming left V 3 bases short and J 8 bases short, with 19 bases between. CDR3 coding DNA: TGCAGTGCTAGGGAAGGGGCCGGGACACTAGAAAAACTGTTTTTT. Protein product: CSAREGAGTLEKLFF.

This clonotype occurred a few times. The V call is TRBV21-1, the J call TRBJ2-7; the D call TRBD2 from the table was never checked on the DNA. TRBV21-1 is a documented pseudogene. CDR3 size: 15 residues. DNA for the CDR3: TGTGCCAGCAGCATAGGGGGACTGCCCTGCTACGAGCAGTACTTC. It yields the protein CASSIGGLPCYEQYF.

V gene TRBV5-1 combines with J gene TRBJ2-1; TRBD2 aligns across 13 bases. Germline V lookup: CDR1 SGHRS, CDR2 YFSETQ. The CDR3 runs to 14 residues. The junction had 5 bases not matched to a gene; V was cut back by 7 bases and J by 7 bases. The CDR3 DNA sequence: TGCGCCAGCTGGACTAGCGGGAGATCGAATGAGCAGTTCTTC. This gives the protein CASWTSGRSNEQFF.

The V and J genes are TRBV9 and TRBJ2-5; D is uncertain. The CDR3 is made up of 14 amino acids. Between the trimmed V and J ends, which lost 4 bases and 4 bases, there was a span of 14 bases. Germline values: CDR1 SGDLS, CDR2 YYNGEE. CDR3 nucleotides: TGTGCCAGCAGCTCTCGAGTGGGTACAGAGACCCAGTACTTC. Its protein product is CASSSRVGTETQYF.